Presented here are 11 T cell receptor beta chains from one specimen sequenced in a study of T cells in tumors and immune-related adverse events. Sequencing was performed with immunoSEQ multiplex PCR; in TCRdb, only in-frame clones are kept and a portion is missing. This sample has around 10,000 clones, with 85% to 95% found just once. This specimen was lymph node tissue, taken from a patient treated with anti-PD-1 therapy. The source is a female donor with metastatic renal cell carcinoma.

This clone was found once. CDR3 DNA sequence: TGCGCCAGCAGCCTGGTGGGAATAGGATCCTACGAGCAGTACTTC. Protein: CASSLVGIGSYEQYF. The J gene is TRBJ2-7, the V gene TRBV5-1; D not resolved. Germline CDR1 SGHRS, CDR2 YFSETQ. This CDR3 is 15 amino acids long. V was trimmed by 4 bases and J by 1 base, leaving 15 bases between them. The variable domain in full, completed from reference TRBV5-1 and TRBJ2-7, reads KAGVTQTPRYLIKTRGQQVTLSCSPISGHRSVSWYQQTPGQGLQFLFEYFSETQRNKGNFPGRFSGRQFSNSRSEMNVSTLELGDSALYLCASSLVGIGSYEQYFGPGTRLTVT.

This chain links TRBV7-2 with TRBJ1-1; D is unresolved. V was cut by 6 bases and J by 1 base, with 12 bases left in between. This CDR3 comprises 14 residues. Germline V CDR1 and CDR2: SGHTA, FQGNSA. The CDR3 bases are TGTGCCAGCAGTGAACAGAGAGGGAACACTGAAGCTTTCTTT. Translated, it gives CASSEQRGNTEAFF.

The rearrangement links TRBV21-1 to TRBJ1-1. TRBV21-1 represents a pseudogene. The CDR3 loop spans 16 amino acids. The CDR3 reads CASSKRRGGMNTEAFF. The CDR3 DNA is TGTGCCAGCAGCAAAAGGAGGGGTGGGATGAACACTGAAGCTTTCTTT.

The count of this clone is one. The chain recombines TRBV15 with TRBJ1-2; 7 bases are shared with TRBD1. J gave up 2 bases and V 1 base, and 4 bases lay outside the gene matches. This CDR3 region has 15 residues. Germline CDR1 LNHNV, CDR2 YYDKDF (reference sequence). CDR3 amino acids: CATSRGRGLNYGYTF. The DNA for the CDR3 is TGTGCCACCAGCAGAGGCAGGGGGTTGAACTATGGCTACACCTTC.

CDR3 amino acids: CASSPQGEDYGYTF. DNA of the CDR3: TGCGCCAGCAGCCCACAGGGGGAAGACTATGGCTACACCTTC. The chain employs TRBV5-1 and TRBJ1-2, with 8 positions matching TRBD1. The CDR3 extends over 14 amino acids. With 4 bases clipped from V and 3 bases from J, the junction kept 5 bases outside the gene matches. CDR1 is SGHRS and CDR2 is YFSETQ in the germline V gene.

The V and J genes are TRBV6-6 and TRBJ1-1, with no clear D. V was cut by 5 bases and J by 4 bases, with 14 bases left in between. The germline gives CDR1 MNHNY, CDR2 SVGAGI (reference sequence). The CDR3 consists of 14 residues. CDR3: CASSKERIRTEAFF. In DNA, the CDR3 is TGTGCCAGCAGTAAGGAAAGAATTCGCACTGAAGCTTTCTTT.

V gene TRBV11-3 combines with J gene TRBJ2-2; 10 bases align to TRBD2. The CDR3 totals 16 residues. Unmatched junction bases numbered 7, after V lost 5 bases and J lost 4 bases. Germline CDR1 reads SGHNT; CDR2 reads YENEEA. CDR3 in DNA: TGTGCCAGCAGCAGCGGACTAGCGGCGACCACCGGGGAGCTGTTTTTT. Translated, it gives CASSSGLAATTGELFF.

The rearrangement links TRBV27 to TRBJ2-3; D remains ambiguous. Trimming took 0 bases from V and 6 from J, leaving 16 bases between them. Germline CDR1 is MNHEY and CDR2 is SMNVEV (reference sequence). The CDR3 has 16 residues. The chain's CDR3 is CASSLSGRAQYDTQYF. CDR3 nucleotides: TGTGCCAGCAGTTTATCGGGTAGGGCACAATACGATACGCAGTATTTT.

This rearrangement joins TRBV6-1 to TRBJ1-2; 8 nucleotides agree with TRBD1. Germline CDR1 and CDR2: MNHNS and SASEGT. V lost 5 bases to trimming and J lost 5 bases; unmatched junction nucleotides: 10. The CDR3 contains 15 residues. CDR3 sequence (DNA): TGTGCCAGCAGTTTTTCAGGGGGCGCGGGGTATGGCTACACCTTC. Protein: CASSFSGGAGYGYTF.

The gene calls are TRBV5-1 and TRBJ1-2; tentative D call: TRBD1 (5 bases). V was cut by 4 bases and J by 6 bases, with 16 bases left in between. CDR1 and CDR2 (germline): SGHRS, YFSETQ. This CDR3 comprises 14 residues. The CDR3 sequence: CASSRGRTLDGYTF. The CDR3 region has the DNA TGCGCCAGCAGCAGGGGTAGGACCCTGGATGGCTACACCTTC.

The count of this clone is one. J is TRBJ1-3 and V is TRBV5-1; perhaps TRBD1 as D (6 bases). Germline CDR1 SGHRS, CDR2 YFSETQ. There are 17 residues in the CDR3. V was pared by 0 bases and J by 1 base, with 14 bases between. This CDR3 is CASSLAGGARSGNTIYF. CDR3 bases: TGCGCCAGCAGCTTGGCGGGGGGCGCGAGATCTGGAAACACCATATATTTT.